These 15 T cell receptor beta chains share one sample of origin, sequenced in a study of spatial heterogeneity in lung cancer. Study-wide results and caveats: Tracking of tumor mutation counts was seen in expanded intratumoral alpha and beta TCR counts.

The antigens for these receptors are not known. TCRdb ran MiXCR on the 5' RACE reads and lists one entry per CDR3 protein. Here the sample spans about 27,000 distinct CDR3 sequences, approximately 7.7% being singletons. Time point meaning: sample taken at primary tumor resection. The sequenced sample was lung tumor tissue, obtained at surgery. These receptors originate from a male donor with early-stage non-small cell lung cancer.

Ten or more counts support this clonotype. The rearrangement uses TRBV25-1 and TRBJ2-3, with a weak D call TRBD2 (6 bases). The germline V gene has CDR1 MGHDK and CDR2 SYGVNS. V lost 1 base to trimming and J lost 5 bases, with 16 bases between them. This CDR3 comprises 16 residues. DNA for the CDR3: TGTGCCAGCAGTGAATCCACTAGCTATCTGGTAGATACGCAGTATTTT. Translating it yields CASSESTSYLVDTQYF.

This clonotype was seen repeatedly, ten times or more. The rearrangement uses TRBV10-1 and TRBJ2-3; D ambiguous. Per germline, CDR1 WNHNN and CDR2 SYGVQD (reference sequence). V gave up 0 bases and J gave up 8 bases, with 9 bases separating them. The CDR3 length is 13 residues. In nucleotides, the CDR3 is TGCGCCAGCAGTGAGTCGAAACATTTTACGCAGTATTTT. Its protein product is CASSESKHFTQYF.

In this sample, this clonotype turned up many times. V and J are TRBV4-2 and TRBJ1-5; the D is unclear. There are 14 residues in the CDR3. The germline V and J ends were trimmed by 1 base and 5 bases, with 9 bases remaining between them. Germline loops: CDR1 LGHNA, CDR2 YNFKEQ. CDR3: CASSQGAAYQPQHF. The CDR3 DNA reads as TGTGCCAGCAGCCAAGGTGCAGCCTATCAGCCCCAGCATTTT.

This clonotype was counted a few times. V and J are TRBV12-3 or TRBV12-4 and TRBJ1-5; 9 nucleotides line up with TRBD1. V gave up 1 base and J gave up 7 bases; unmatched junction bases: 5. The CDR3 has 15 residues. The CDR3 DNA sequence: TGTGCCAGCAGTTTAGGGGACAGGGCAGAGCAGCCCCAGCATTTT. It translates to CASSLGDRAEQPQHF.

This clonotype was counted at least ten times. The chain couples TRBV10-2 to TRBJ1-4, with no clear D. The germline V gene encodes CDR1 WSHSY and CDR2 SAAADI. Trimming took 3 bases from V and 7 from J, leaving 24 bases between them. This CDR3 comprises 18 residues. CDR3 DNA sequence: TGCGCCAGCAGTGACGGCAGGACCGGCCTAGGGTCGAGTGAAAAACTGTTTTTT. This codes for CASSDGRTGLGSSEKLFF.

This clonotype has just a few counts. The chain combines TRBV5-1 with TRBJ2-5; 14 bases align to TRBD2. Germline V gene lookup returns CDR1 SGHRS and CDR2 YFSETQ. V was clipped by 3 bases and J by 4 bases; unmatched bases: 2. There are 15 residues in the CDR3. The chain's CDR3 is CASSSGTSGRETQYF. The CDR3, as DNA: TGCGCCAGCAGCTCCGGGACTAGCGGGAGAGAGACCCAGTACTTC.

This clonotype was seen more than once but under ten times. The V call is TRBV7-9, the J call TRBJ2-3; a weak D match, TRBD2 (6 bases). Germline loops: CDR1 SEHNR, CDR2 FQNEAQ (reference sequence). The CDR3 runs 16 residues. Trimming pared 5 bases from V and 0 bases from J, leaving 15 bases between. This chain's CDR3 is CASSRRGRTSTDTQYF. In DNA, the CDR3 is TGTGCCAGCAGCCGGCGGGGCAGAACTAGCACAGATACGCAGTATTTT.

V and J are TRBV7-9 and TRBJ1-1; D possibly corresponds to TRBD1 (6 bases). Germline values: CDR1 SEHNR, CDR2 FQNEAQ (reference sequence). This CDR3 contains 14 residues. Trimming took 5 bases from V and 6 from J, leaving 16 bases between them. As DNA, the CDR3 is TGTGCCAGCAGCAAAACAGGGATAGAGGCTGAAGCTTTCTTT. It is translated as CASSKTGIEAEAFF.

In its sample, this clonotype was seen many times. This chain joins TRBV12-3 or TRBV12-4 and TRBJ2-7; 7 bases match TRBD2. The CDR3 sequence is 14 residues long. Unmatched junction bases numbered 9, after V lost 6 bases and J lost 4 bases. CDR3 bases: TGTGCCAGCAGGGGGAGGGCCGGTCCGTACGAGCAGTACTTC. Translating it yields CASRGRAGPYEQYF.

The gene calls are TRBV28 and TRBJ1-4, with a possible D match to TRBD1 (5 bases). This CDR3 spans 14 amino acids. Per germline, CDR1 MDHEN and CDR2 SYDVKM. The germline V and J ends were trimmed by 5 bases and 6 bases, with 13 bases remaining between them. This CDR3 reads CASSPGREDEKLFF. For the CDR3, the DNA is TGTGCCAGCAGTCCGGGACGAGAAGATGAAAAACTGTTTTTT.

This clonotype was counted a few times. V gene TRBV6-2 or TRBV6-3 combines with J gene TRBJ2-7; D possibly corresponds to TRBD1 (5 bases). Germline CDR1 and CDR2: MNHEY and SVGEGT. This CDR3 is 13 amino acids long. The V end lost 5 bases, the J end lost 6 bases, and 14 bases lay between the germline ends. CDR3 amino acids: CASSPTGIGEQYF. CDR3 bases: TGTGCCAGCAGTCCCACAGGTATCGGCGAGCAGTACTTC.

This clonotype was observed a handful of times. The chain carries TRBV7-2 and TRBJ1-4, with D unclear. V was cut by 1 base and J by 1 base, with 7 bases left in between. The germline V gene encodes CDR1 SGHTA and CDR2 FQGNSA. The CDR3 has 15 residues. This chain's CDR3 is CASSLEGRTNEKLFF. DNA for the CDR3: TGTGCCAGCAGCTTAGAGGGAAGAACTAATGAAAAACTGTTTTTT.

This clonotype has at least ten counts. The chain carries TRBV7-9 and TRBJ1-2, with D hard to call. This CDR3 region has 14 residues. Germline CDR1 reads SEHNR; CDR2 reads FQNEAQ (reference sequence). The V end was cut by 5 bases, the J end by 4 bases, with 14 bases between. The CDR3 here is CASSLLTGSYGYTF. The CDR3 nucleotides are TGTGCCAGCAGCCTCTTGACTGGTTCCTATGGCTACACCTTC.

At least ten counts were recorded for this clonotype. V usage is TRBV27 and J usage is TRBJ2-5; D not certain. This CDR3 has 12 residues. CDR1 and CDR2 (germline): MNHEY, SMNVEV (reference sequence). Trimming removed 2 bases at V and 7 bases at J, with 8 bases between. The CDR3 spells CASSLDGLTQYF. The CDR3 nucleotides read TGTGCCAGCAGTTTAGACGGCCTGACCCAGTACTTC.

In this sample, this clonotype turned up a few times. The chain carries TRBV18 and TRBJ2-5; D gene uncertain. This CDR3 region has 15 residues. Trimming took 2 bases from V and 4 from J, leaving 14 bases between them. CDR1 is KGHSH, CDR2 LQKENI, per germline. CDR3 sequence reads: CASSPEALYRETQYF. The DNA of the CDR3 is TGTGCCAGCTCACCAGAGGCTCTGTATCGAGAGACCCAGTACTTC.